These 17 T cell receptor beta chains were sequenced from one sample in a study of shared clonotypes between healthy human individuals. Cells designated naive CD8 were CD45RO-negative and were positively selected for CCR7, with terminally differentiated effector memory CD45RA+ cells excluded. Profiling relied on immunoSEQ multiplex PCR, and the TCRdb table lists in-frame clones only, not all of them. The data show about 2 million clones, over 85% seen once. Sequencing input: naive CD8+ T cells sorted from blood. The receptor set was obtained from a man aged 18 to 29 in good health.

The chain uses TRBV28 and TRBJ2-5; D uncertain. Germline loops: CDR1 MDHEN, CDR2 SYDVKM. Trimming took off 6 bases at V and 2 bases at J, with 7 bases between the two ends. This CDR3 comprises 12 residues. This CDR3 reads CASSWDQETQYF. Written as DNA, the CDR3 is TGTGCCAGCAGCTGGGATCAAGAGACCCAGTACTTC.

The rearrangement links TRBV6-5 to TRBJ1-2; tentatively, D is TRBD1 (5 bases). The CDR3 loop spans 14 amino acids. Trimming took 2 bases from V and 4 from J, leaving 11 bases between them. Germline V gives CDR1 MNHEY, CDR2 SVGAGI. DNA for the CDR3: TGTGCCAGCAGTTACGGGCTGGGGGTCTATGGCTACACCTTC. It translates to CASSYGLGVYGYTF.

The chain couples TRBV11-1 to TRBJ2-7; 8 bases match TRBD2. From germline, CDR1 is SGHAT and CDR2 FQDESV (reference sequence). This CDR3 is 13 amino acids long. V gave up 6 bases and J gave up 12 bases; unmatched junction bases: 13. CDR3 DNA: TGTGCCAGCAGGCACCCAGCGGGGGTTTTATCGTACTTC. It yields the protein CASRHPAGVLSYF.

With regard to this clone: Distinct nucleotide sequences in the sample also encode this CDR3. The chain carries TRBV4-1 and TRBJ1-1, with D perhaps TRBD1 (5 bases). The CDR3 spans 14 residues. Germline assignment: CDR1 MGHRA and CDR2 YSYEKL. V was shortened by 1 base and J by 1 base, with 7 bases between the two germline ends. The CDR3, as DNA: TGCGCCAGCAGCCAAGTTGGGGGGAACACTGAAGCTTTCTTT. Protein: CASSQVGGNTEAFF.

The chain is built from TRBV5-6 and TRBJ2-7; 8 bases are shared with TRBD1. This CDR3 has 14 amino acids. Germline V lookup: CDR1 SGHDT, CDR2 YYEEEE. Trimming removed 3 bases from V and 6 bases from J; junction bases left unmatched: 8. CDR3 DNA: TGTGCCAGCAGCTGGGGGACAGGCTCTCTCGAGCAGTACTTC. This translates into CASSWGTGSLEQYF.

This clone is a singleton in its sample. The rearrangement links TRBV11-2 to TRBJ1-3, with D uncertain. Germline CDR1 is SGHAT and CDR2 is FQNNGV. This CDR3 region has 16 residues. Trimming removed 1 base from V and 0 bases from J, with 10 bases in between. Written as DNA, the CDR3 is TGTGCCAGCAGCTTAGTGATCGATACCTCTGGAAACACCATATATTTT. It encodes CASSLVIDTSGNTIYF.

This clone turned up a few times. The gene calls are TRBV28 and TRBJ1-5; no clear D gene. The CDR3 spans 12 residues. The germline CDR1 and CDR2 sequences are MDHEN and SYDVKM. Trimming took 3 bases from V and 11 from J, leaving 11 bases between them. The CDR3 DNA follows: TGTGCCAGCAGTTTCCAGGACCCAGCCCAGCATTTT. Translating gives CASSFQDPAQHF.

The chain has TRBV15 and TRBJ1-3, with unresolved D. CDR3 size: 13 residues. Germline CDR1 and CDR2: LNHNV and YYDKDF (reference sequence). Trimming shortened V by 6 bases and J by 0 bases, and 6 bases separated the two germline ends. The CDR3 DNA sequence: TGTGCCACCAGACCTTTCTCTGGAAACACCATATATTTT. It encodes CATRPFSGNTIYF.

The chain employs TRBV4-1 and TRBJ1-6; D not certain. Germline V gives CDR1 MGHRA, CDR2 YSYEKL. Trimming cost V 4 bases and J 7 bases, with 14 bases left between them. CDR3 length equals 15 residues. The CDR3 loop reads CASSLRSNLNSPLHF. DNA for the CDR3: TGCGCCAGCAGCCTTAGGTCCAATCTAAATTCACCCCTCCACTTT.

The J gene is TRBJ2-5, the V gene TRBV4-2, with 11 bases fitting TRBD2. CDR1 and CDR2 (germline): LGHNA, YNFKEQ. The CDR3 runs to 16 residues. J gave up 5 bases and V 8 bases, and 13 bases lay outside the gene matches. CDR3 in amino acids: CASGGTSGGSGETQYF. DNA of the CDR3: TGTGCCAGCGGTGGAACTAGCGGGGGATCAGGGGAGACCCAGTACTTC.

The CDR3 nucleotides are TGTGCCAGCAGCGCCACAGGGATCTATGGCTACACCTTC. It yields the protein CASSATGIYGYTF. This chain joins TRBV2 and TRBJ1-2; TRBD1 is a possible D gene (6 bases). CDR1 is SNHLY and CDR2 is FYNNEI in the germline V gene. CDR3 size: 13 residues. V was cut by 6 bases and J by 4 bases, with 12 bases left in between.

V usage is TRBV7-9 and J usage is TRBJ2-1; TRBD2 agrees at 10 bases. CDR3 size: 15 residues. The germline gives CDR1 SEHNR, CDR2 FQNEAQ (reference sequence). J gave up 5 bases and V 5 bases, and 6 bases lay outside the gene matches. CDR3 sequence: CASSKASGGHNEQFF. In nucleotides, the CDR3 is TGTGCCAGCAGCAAGGCTAGCGGGGGCCACAATGAGCAGTTCTTC.

The chain links TRBV6-6 to TRBJ1-1; D might be TRBD1 (6 bases). From germline, CDR1 is MNHNY and CDR2 SVGAGI (reference sequence). This CDR3 is built from 14 residues. Trimming pared 4 bases from V and 0 bases from J, leaving 9 bases between. Here the CDR3 DNA reads TGTGCCAGCAGTTCGGGACACTTGAACACTGAAGCTTTCTTT. It encodes CASSSGHLNTEAFF.

The chain joins TRBV5-4 to TRBJ1-4; 9 nucleotides line up with TRBD1. This CDR3 is 14 amino acids long. CDR1 is SGHNT, CDR2 YYREEE, per germline (reference sequence). Trimming removed 4 bases from V and 7 bases from J; junction bases left unmatched: 5. The CDR3 spells CASSRGTGSEKLFF. CDR3 DNA sequence: TGTGCCAGCAGCCGAGGGACAGGGAGTGAAAAACTGTTTTTT.

V is TRBV4-1 and J is TRBJ2-2; 7 bases fit TRBD1. The CDR3 contains 14 residues. Trimming cost V 3 bases and J 7 bases; bases outside gene matches: 5. CDR1 and CDR2 (germline): MGHRA, YSYEKL. The CDR3 sequence: CASSHRQGNGELFF. The DNA of the CDR3 is TGCGCCAGCAGCCATCGACAGGGTAACGGGGAGCTGTTTTTT.

The CDR3 DNA is TGTGCCAGCAGTTTGTCGGGGGCGGGGCCGGGTGGCTACACCTTC. It yields the protein CASSLSGAGPGGYTF. The rearrangement uses TRBV27 and TRBJ1-2; TRBD1 is a possible D gene (6 bases). Trimming removed 3 bases from V and 7 bases from J, with 18 bases in between. The CDR3 loop spans 15 amino acids. Germline CDR1 and CDR2: MNHEY and SMNVEV (reference sequence).

The V and J genes are TRBV19 and TRBJ1-1; D is unresolved. V was clipped by 3 bases and J by 1 base, with 9 bases between them. The length of the CDR3 is 14 residues. The germline gives CDR1 LNHDA, CDR2 SQIVND (reference sequence). The CDR3 nucleotides read TGTGCCAGTAGTATTCAGGACGGGAACACTGAAGCTTTCTTT. Protein: CASSIQDGNTEAFF. The complete variable domain, with remaining parts taken from reference TRBV19 and TRBJ1-1, reads DGGITQSPKYLFRKEGQNVTLSCEQNLNHDAMYWYRQDPGQGLRLIYYSQIVNDFQKGDIAEGYSVSREKKESFPLTVTSAQKNPTAFYLCASSIQDGNTEAFFGQGTRLTVV.